The 8 T cell receptor beta chains listed next were all sequenced from one sample in a study of beta chain features in type 1 diabetes. Their cognate antigens are unknown. Study outcomes and limitations: Among all four CD4+ subsets, Type 1 diabetes patients had TCRB CDR3s that were moderately but significantly shorter.

Expressed TCRB transcripts were sequenced because the isolated RNA had all been reverse transcribed beforehand. Profiling relied on immunoSEQ multiplex PCR, and the TCRdb table lists in-frame clones only, not all of them. Among about 280,000 clones listed, 14% to 15% were seen once. The sample was naive CD4+ T cells from blood. The receptors stem from a man younger than 35 with type 1 diabetes.

The V and J genes are TRBV30 and TRBJ1-1; no clear D gene. The CDR3 has 12 residues. V lost 2 bases and J lost 3, with 7 bases in between. Germline V gene data show CDR1 as GTSNPN and CDR2 as SVGIG (reference sequence). The CDR3 nucleotides are TGTGCCTGGAGTCCTCACTACACTGAAGCTTTCTTT. The encoded protein is CAWSPHYTEAFF. Full variable domain (missing parts from reference TRBV30 and TRBJ1-1): SQTIHQWPATLVQPVGSPLSLECTVEGTSNPNLYWYRQAAGRGLQLLFYSVGIGQISSEVPQNLSASRPQDRQFILSSKKLLLSDSGFYLCAWSPHYTEAFFGQGTRLTVV.

This clone has just a few counts. This sample also contains other DNA sequences that code for the same CDR3. This sequence joins TRBV5-1 and TRBJ2-7; 10 bases fit TRBD1. The CDR3 runs to 13 residues. The V gene end was trimmed by 2 bases and the J gene end by 6 bases; junction bases not matched to a gene: 2. The germline V gene encodes CDR1 SGHRS and CDR2 YFSETQ. CDR3 bases: TGCGCCAGCAGCTTAGGACAGGGGGGCGAGCAGTACTTC. It yields the protein CASSLGQGGEQYF.

Concerning this clone: A much bigger clone sits one base away, suggesting this may be a read error. Other DNA sequences in the same sample also yield this CDR3. V usage is TRBV28 and J usage is TRBJ2-5; D gene ambiguous. The CDR3 runs 11 residues. Trimming removed 6 bases from V and 2 bases from J, with 4 bases in between. Per the germline V gene, CDR1 is MDHEN and CDR2 is SYDVKM. CDR3 coding DNA: TGTGCCAGCAGCCTACAAGAGACCCAGTACTTC. As protein: CASSLQETQYF.

In this sample, this clone turned up a few times. J is TRBJ2-1 and V is TRBV7-9; 7 positions match TRBD1. This CDR3 spans 15 amino acids. Germline V gives CDR1 SEHNR, CDR2 FQNEAQ (reference sequence). V shed 2 bases, J shed 4 bases, and the junction held 5 bases outside the gene matches. CDR3 amino acids: CASSLFRGIYNEQFF. Here the CDR3 DNA reads TGTGCCAGCAGCTTATTCAGGGGGATATACAATGAGCAGTTCTTC.

CDR3 nucleotide sequence: TGTGCCTGTTCTCAACAGGGGAACCATGGCTACACCTTC. Translating gives CACSQQGNHGYTF. This chain connects TRBV30 to TRBJ1-2, with TRBD1 matching over 7 bases. With 6 bases clipped from V and 6 bases from J, the junction kept 10 bases outside the gene matches. Germline V CDR1 and CDR2: GTSNPN, SVGIG (reference sequence). This CDR3 is built from 13 residues.

This clone has only a few counts. The chain combines TRBV19 with TRBJ1-2; D is unclear. Germline loops: CDR1 LNHDA, CDR2 SQIVND (reference sequence). This CDR3 has 15 residues. The V and J ends lost 4 bases and 2 bases respectively, with 14 bases between them. The CDR3 loop reads CASSKNELRNYGYTF. The CDR3 coding sequence is TGTGCCAGTAGTAAGAACGAGCTGAGAAACTATGGCTACACCTTC. Full variable domain (rest looked up from reference TRBV19 and TRBJ1-2): DGGITQSPKYLFRKEGQNVTLSCEQNLNHDAMYWYRQDPGQGLRLIYYSQIVNDFQKGDIAEGYSVSREKKESFPLTVTSAQKNPTAFYLCASSKNELRNYGYTFGSGTRLTVV.

The V call is TRBV5-4, the J call TRBJ1-1; TRBD1 matches 10 bases. Germline V gene lookup returns CDR1 SGHNT and CDR2 YYREEE (reference sequence). This CDR3 has 16 residues. V was pared by 2 bases and J by 2 bases, with 6 bases of the junction left unmatched. The CDR3 DNA reads TGTGCCAGCAGCTTTCCGGGACAGGGGCTTAACACTGAAGCTTTCTTT. Translated, it gives CASSFPGQGLNTEAFF.

This clone has a handful of counts. The gene calls are TRBV7-2 and TRBJ2-5, with 7 positions matching TRBD2. Trimming removed 11 bases from V and 5 bases from J; junction bases left unmatched: 14. Germline lookup yields CDR1 SGHTA and CDR2 FQGNSA. This CDR3 has 14 amino acids. In nucleotides, the CDR3 is TGTGCCGTTAGCGGGCCCCTCCCGGGGGAGACCCAGTACTTC. This encodes CAVSGPLPGETQYF.